This record concerns one TCR beta chain sequence. Antigen specificity is unknown. Investigators isolated RNA and reverse transcribed it into cDNA to act as the sequencing template. The table came from immunoSEQ multiplex PCR; TCRdb's copy has only in-frame clones and leaves some out. Here the sample spans more than 200,000 clones, 67% being singletons. This entry comes from a study of CD8+ T cells in alopecia areata. On the study more broadly: Treated patients were given 5 to 10 mg oral tofacitinib twice daily.

V was trimmed by 6 bases and J by 6 bases, leaving 15 bases between them. CDR1 is SGHNT and CDR2 is YYREEE in the germline V gene (reference sequence). The CDR3 contains 13 residues. From alopecia areata patients, lesional scalp punch biopsies and peripheral blood were collected. Study-wide findings and caveats: Lesional tissue from the scalp (especially in alopecia totalis/universalis) showed higher clonality than normal scalp. Patients shared TCRs less clearly than mice did, possibly for HLA-related reasons.

The sample was CD4+ T cells sorted from blood, taken at week 0. This chain links TRBV5-4 with TRBJ1-2; D is perhaps TRBD1 (5 bases). The sequence came from a human donor with alopecia areata. DNA of the CDR3: TGTGCCAGCACCCAGGGCGCGGGAGATGGCTACACCTTC. Protein sequence: CASTQGAGDGYTF.